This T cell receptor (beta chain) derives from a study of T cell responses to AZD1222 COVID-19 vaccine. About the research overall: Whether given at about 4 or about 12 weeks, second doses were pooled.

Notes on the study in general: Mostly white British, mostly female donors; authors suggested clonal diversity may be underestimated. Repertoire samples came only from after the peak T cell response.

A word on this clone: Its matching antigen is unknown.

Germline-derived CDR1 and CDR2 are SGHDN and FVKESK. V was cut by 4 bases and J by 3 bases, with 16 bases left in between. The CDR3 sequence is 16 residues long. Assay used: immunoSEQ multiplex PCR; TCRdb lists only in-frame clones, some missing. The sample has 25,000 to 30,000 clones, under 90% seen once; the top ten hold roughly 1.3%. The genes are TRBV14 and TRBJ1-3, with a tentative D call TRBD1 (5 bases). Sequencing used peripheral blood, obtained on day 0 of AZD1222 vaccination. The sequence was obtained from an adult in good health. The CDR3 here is CASSPRGGVGGNTIYF. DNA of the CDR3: TGTGCCAGCAGCCCCCGTGGGGGAGTAGGTGGAAACACCATATATTTT.